The T cell receptor (beta chain) described here comes from a study of T cells expressing NK-cell markers. Study in general: Sorted T-cell subsets CD3+CD56+NKG2C+, CD3+CD56+NKG2C- and CD3+CD56-NKG2C+ were TCR beta-sequenced. Among the eight sequenced donors, seven tested HCMV-seropositive and one tested seronegative.

For this clonotype: Its antigen is unidentified.

This CDR3 has 14 amino acids. CDR1 SQVTM and CDR2 ANQGSEA come from the germline V gene. The study, taken as a whole, reports: A few of the donors also had these clonotypes leading their CD3+CD56-NKG2C+ fraction.

A 5'RACE template switching approach incorporating UMIs was used to make TCR beta cDNA. TCRdb reprocessed the 5' RACE reads and keeps a single row for each CDR3 protein, giving no DNA. The sample totals under 600,000 distinct CDR3 sequences; its top ten clones hold more than 1.4%. The specimen was blood T cells: a sorted CD56 or NKG2C T cell subset, CD4+ or CD8+ T cells, or bulk PBMC T cells (not recorded which). This chain links TRBV29-1 with TRBJ2-5; TCRdb's D gene call, TRBD1, goes unchecked for lack of DNA. The origin of this receptor is a woman aged 50 to 60 in good health. The CDR3 spells CSVNHIDSQETQYF.